This TCR beta chain comes out of a study of T cells in Graves' hyperthyroidism and ophthalmopathy. Diagnostic assessment was based on clinical symptoms, serum thyroxine and TRAb, thyroid ultrasound and orbital computed tomography. Trimming stripped 7 bases from V and 5 bases from J, with 7 bases between. From germline, CDR1 is MNHNS and CDR2 SASEGT. The CDR3 consists of 11 residues. Overall study results and limits: Blood held most thyroid clonotypes expanded above 0.001 frequency. The model identified upcoming ophthalmopathy a median about 6.5 months ahead of onset.

Ten or more counts support this clonotype. The antigen is undetermined. Template material for amplifying TCR beta CDR3 regions consisted of RNA transcripts. When the TCR CDR3 underwent first-round RT-PCR, the HTBI primer set was used. TCRdb re-derived calls from the multiplex PCR reads in MiXCR, one entry per CDR3 protein. The sample carries fewer than 350,000 distinct CDR3 sequences, 21% recorded once. Sequencing was done on a sample of blood. The chain uses TRBV6-1 and TRBJ2-3; D is perhaps TRBD2 (5 bases). The clonotype was recovered from a woman between 50 and 59 years old with Graves' hyperthyroidism. This chain's CDR3 is CASTRGDTQYF. The CDR3 DNA reads as TGTGCCAGCACCCGGGGAGATACGCAGTATTTT.